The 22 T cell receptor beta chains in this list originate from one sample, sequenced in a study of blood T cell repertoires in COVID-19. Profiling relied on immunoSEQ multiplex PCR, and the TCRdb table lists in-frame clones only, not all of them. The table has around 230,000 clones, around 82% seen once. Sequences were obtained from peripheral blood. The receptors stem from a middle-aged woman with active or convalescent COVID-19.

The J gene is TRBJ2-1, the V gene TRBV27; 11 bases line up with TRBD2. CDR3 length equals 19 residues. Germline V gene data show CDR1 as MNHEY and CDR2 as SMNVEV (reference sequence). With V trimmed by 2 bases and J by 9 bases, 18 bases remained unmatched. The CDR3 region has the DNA TGTGCCAGCAGTTTAGAGGGTACTAGCGGGAGAAGGAGCCGCGCTGAGCAGTTCTTC. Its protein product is CASSLEGTSGRRSRAEQFF.

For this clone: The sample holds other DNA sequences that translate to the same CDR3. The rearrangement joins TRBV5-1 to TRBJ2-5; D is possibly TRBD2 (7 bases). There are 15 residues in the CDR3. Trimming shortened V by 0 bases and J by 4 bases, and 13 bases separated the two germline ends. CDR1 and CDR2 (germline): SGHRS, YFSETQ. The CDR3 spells CASSLVAGAGETQYF. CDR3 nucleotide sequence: TGCGCCAGCAGCTTGGTTGCGGGGGCGGGAGAGACCCAGTACTTC.

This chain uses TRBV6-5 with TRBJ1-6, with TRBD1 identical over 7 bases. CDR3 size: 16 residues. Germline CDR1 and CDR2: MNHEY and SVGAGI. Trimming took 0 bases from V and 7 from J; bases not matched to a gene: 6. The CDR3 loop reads CASSYSPGGPNSPLHF. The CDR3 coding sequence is TGTGCCAGCAGTTACTCCCCAGGGGGACCAAATTCACCCCTCCACTTT.

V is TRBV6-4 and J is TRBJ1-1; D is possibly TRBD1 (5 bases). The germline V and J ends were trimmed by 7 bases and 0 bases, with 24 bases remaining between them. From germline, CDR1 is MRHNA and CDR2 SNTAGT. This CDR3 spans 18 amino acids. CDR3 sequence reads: CASKARDFNNLMNTEAFF. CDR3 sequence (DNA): TGTGCCAGCAAAGCCCGGGACTTCAATAATTTAATGAACACTGAAGCTTTCTTT.

This CDR3 is CASSLGSNYGYTF. CDR3 sequence (DNA): TGTGCCAGCTCACTGGGCAGTAACTATGGCTACACCTTC. J is TRBJ1-2 and V is TRBV18; D unresolved. The CDR3 loop spans 13 amino acids. The ends were cut back, 4 bases at V and 1 base at J, with 7 bases in the middle. Germline assignment: CDR1 KGHSH and CDR2 LQKENI.

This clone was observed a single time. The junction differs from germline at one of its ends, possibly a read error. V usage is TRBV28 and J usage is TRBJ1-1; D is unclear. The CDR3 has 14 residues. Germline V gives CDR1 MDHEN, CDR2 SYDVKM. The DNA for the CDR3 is TGTGCCAGCGGTTTGGAGGGAGGAGACACTGAAGCTTTCTTT. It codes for CASGLEGGDTEAFF.

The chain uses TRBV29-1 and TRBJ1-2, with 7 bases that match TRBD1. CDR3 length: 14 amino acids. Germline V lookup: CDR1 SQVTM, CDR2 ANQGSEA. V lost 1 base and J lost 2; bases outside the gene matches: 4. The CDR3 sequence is CSVEGLQGNYGYTF. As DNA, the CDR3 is TGCAGCGTTGAAGGACTACAGGGGAACTATGGCTACACCTTC.

CDR3: CATSGQTFSSSYEQYF. CDR3 coding DNA: TGTGCCACCAGCGGCCAGACTTTCTCTAGCTCCTACGAGCAGTACTTC. V gene TRBV15 combines with J gene TRBJ2-7; D is uncertain. V was pared by 5 bases and J by 0 bases, with 17 bases between. Germline lookup yields CDR1 LNHNV and CDR2 YYDKDF (reference sequence). The CDR3 runs 16 residues.

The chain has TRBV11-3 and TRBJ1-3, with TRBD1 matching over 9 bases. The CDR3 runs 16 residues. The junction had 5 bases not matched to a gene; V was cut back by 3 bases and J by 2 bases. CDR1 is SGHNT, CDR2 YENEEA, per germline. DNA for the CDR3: TGTGCCAGCAGCTTGTTGGGACAGGGCCCTGGAAACACCATATATTTT. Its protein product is CASSLLGQGPGNTIYF.

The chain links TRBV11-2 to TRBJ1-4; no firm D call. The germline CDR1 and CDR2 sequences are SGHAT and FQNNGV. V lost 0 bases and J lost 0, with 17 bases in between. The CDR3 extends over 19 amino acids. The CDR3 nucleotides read TGTGCCAGCAGCTTAGAACGGAGGTCGCCTCCTGCAACTAATGAAAAACTGTTTTTT. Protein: CASSLERRSPPATNEKLFF.

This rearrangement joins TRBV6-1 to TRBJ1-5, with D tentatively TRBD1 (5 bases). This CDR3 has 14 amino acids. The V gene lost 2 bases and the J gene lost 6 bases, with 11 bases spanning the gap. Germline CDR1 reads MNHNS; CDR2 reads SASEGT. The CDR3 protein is CASSEQGVGQPQHF. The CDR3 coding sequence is TGTGCCAGCAGTGAACAGGGCGTGGGTCAGCCCCAGCATTTT.

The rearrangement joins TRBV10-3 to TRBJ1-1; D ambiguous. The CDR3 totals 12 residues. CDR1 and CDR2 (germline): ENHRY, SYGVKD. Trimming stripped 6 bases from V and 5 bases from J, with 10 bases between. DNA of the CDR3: TGTGCCATCAGGGGCGGGGATACTGAAGCTTTCTTT. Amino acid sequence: CAIRGGDTEAFF.

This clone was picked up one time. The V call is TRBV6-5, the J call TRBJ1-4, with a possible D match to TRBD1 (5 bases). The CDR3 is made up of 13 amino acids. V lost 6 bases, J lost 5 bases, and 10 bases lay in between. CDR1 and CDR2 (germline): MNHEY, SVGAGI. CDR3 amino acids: CASRAGPNEKLFF. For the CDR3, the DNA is TGTGCCAGCAGGGCAGGGCCGAATGAAAAACTGTTTTTT.

The CDR3, as DNA: TGCGCCAGCAGGTGGGGACAGTTTAGCACAGATACGCAGTATTTT. This translates into CASRWGQFSTDTQYF. The chain employs TRBV5-1 and TRBJ2-3, with 7 bases fitting TRBD1. Germline lookup yields CDR1 SGHRS and CDR2 YFSETQ. The CDR3 runs 15 residues. The trim removed 5 bases at V and 0 bases at J, leaving 6 bases unmatched. Full variable domain (outside the CDR3, taken from reference TRBV5-1 and TRBJ2-3): KAGVTQTPRYLIKTRGQQVTLSCSPISGHRSVSWYQQTPGQGLQFLFEYFSETQRNKGNFPGRFSGRQFSNSRSEMNVSTLELGDSALYLCASRWGQFSTDTQYFGPGTRLTVL.

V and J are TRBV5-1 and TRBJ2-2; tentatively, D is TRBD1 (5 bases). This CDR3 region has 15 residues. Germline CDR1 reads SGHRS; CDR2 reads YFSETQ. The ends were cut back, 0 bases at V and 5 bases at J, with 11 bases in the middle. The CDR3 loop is CASSLDQAGTGELFF. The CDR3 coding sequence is TGCGCCAGCAGCTTGGACCAAGCAGGGACCGGGGAGCTGTTTTTT.

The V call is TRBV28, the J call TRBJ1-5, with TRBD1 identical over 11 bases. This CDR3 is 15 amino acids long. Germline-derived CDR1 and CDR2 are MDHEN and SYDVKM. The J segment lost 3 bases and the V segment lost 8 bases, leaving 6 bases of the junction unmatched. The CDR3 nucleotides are TGTGCCAGCGGGTGGACAGGGGGCATCAATCAGCCCCAGCATTTT. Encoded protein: CASGWTGGINQPQHF.

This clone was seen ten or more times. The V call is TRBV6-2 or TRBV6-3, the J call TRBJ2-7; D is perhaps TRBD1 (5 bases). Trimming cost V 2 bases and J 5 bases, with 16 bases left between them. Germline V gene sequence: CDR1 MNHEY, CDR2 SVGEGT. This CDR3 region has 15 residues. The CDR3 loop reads CASSYEKETAHEQYF. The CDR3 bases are TGTGCCAGCAGTTACGAGAAGGAGACAGCCCACGAGCAGTACTTC.

The CDR3 spells CASSSPGLAVDTQYF. As DNA, the CDR3 is TGTGCCAGCAGTTCACCGGGACTAGCGGTAGATACGCAGTATTTT. This chain uses TRBV28 with TRBJ2-3, with 11 bases lining up with TRBD2. J was trimmed by 5 bases and V by 4 bases; bases with no gene match: 5. The CDR3 totals 15 residues. Germline-derived CDR1 and CDR2 are MDHEN and SYDVKM.

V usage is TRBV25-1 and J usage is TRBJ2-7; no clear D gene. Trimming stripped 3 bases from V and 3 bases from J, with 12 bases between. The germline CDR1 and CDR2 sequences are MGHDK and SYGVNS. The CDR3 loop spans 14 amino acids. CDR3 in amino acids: CASSDGIGDYEQYF. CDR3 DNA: TGTGCCAGCAGTGACGGAATAGGAGACTACGAGCAGTACTTC.

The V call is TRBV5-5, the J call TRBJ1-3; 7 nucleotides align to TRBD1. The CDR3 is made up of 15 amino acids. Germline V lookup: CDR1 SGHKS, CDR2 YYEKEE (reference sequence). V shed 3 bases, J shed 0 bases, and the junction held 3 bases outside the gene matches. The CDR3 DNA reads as TGTGCCAGCAGCTCGGGACAGACCTCTGGAAACACCATATATTTT. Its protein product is CASSSGQTSGNTIYF.

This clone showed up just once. The CDR3 is CARIGEGKPPNTGELFF. The DNA of the CDR3 is TGTGCCAGAATCGGCGAGGGTAAACCCCCGAACACCGGGGAGCTGTTTTTT. The chain links TRBV10-3 to TRBJ2-2; TRBD2 is a possible D gene (5 bases). The ends were cut back, 10 bases at V and 0 bases at J, with 21 bases in the middle. Germline assignment: CDR1 ENHRY and CDR2 SYGVKD. CDR3 length equals 17 residues.

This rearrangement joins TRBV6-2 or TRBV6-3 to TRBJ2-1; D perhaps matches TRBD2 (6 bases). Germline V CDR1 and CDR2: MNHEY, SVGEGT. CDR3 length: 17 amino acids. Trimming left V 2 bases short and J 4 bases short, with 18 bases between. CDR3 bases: TGTGCCAGCAGTTACGCGGCTAGCGAGGGTTTTTACAATGAGCAGTTCTTC. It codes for CASSYAASEGFYNEQFF.